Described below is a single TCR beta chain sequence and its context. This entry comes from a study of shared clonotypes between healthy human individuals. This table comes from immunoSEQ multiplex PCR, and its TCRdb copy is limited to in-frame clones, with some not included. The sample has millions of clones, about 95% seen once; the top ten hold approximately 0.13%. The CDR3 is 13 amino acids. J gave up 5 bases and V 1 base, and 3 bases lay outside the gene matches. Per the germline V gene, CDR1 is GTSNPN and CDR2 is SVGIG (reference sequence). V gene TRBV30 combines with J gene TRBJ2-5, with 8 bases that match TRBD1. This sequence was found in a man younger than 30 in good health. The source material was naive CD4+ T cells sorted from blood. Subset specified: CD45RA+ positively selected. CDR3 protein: CAWSGTGGETQYF. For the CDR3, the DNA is TGTGCCTGGAGTGGAACAGGGGGGGAGACCCAGTACTTC.